The 32 T cell receptor beta chains listed next were all sequenced from one sample in a study of blood T cell repertoires in COVID-19. Profiled with immunoSEQ multiplex PCR; TCRdb holds only in-frame clones, not every one. The data hold about 220,000 clones, with approximately 84% observed a single time. The sequencing input was peripheral blood. The receptor source for this set is a woman in her twenties or thirties who had recovered from COVID-19.

CDR3 nucleotide sequence: TGTGCCTGGAGTGTATCCGGGAGCTATGAGCAGTTCTTC. Residues: CAWSVSGSYEQFF. The chain carries TRBV30 and TRBJ2-1; TRBD2 is a possible D gene (6 bases). Trimming stripped 0 bases from V and 8 bases from J, with 11 bases between. Germline CDR1 is GTSNPN and CDR2 is SVGIG (reference sequence). This CDR3 is 13 amino acids long.

V and J are TRBV5-1 and TRBJ2-5, with 10 bases matching TRBD2. The CDR3 is made up of 17 amino acids. The trim removed 4 bases at V and 2 bases at J, leaving 11 bases unmatched. Germline V gives CDR1 SGHRS, CDR2 YFSETQ. The CDR3 DNA sequence: TGCGCCAGCAGCACCGCAATCGGACTAGCGGAACAAGAGACCCAGTACTTC. This gives the protein CASSTAIGLAEQETQYF.

This rearrangement joins TRBV2 to TRBJ2-5, with 11 bases identical to TRBD2. CDR3 size: 14 residues. Per germline, CDR1 SNHLY and CDR2 FYNNEI. With V trimmed by 5 bases and J by 4 bases, 3 bases remained unmatched. This CDR3 is CASSPTSGVETQYF. CDR3 in DNA: TGTGCCAGCAGTCCGACTAGCGGGGTAGAGACCCAGTACTTC.

Only a few counts were recorded for this clone. The chain recombines TRBV28 with TRBJ2-7; 8 bases agree with TRBD2. The CDR3 loop spans 15 amino acids. The trim removed 8 bases at V and 6 bases at J, leaving 15 bases unmatched. In germline, CDR1 is MDHEN, CDR2 SYDVKM. CDR3 bases: TGTGCCAGCGGAGCGGGAGACCTCTCTTATTCCGAGCAGTACTTC. Protein product: CASGAGDLSYSEQYF.

The chain is built from TRBV7-9 and TRBJ2-1, with D perhaps TRBD2 (5 bases). V was clipped by 5 bases and J by 9 bases, with 14 bases between them. The CDR3 is 13 residues long. Germline-derived CDR1 and CDR2 are SEHNR and FQNEAQ (reference sequence). CDR3 sequence: CASSPRTRPEQFF. The CDR3 DNA is TGTGCCAGCAGCCCGCGGACTCGGCCTGAGCAGTTCTTC.

This clone was counted a single time. The chain employs TRBV30 and TRBJ2-2, with a possible D match to TRBD2 (6 bases). Germline V gene sequence: CDR1 GTSNPN, CDR2 SVGIG (reference sequence). V was pared by 6 bases and J by 2 bases, with 16 bases between. This CDR3 is 15 amino acids long. The CDR3 protein is CACRGSGANTGELFF. The CDR3 DNA is TGTGCCTGCCGGGGGAGCGGAGCCAACACCGGGGAGCTGTTTTTT. Variable domain in full (rest from reference TRBV30 and TRBJ2-2): SQTIHQWPATLVQPVGSPLSLECTVEGTSNPNLYWYRQAAGRGLQLLFYSVGIGQISSEVPQNLSASRPQDRQFILSSKKLLLSDSGFYLCACRGSGANTGELFFGEGSRLTVL.

Only a few counts were recorded for this clone. The rearrangement links TRBV5-1 to TRBJ1-5; 9 positions agree with TRBD1. This CDR3 spans 15 amino acids. V shed 1 base and J 2 bases; nucleotides not matched to a gene: 1. Germline CDR1 and CDR2: SGHRS and YFSETQ. The CDR3 DNA follows: TGCGCCAGCAGCTTGAGGGACAGGGGCAATCAGCCCCAGCATTTT. Translation gives CASSLRDRGNQPQHF.

The chain employs TRBV19 and TRBJ1-2; tentatively, D is TRBD1 (6 bases). The CDR3 totals 15 residues. V was trimmed by 1 base and J by 2 bases, leaving 11 bases between them. CDR1 and CDR2 from the germline V gene are LNHDA and SQIVND (reference sequence). The DNA of the CDR3 is TGTGCCAGTAGTATAGGGCAGGGGACGAACTATGGCTACACCTTC. Translation gives CASSIGQGTNYGYTF.

This clone was seen just once. The chain combines TRBV28 with TRBJ1-6; TRBD1 is a possible D gene (5 bases). Germline assignment: CDR1 MDHEN and CDR2 SYDVKM. The CDR3 is 15 residues long. The germline V and J ends were trimmed by 3 bases and 7 bases, with 13 bases remaining between them. CDR3: CASSLPPSGNSPLHF. For the CDR3, the DNA is TGTGCCAGCAGTTTGCCTCCCTCAGGGAATTCACCCCTCCACTTT.

This chain connects TRBV7-9 to TRBJ2-1; 7 positions match TRBD1. With 5 bases clipped from V and 1 base from J, the junction kept 5 bases outside the gene matches. The germline gives CDR1 SEHNR, CDR2 FQNEAQ (reference sequence). This CDR3 spans 15 amino acids. In nucleotides, the CDR3 is TGTGCCAGCAGCCAGACGGGACAGTCCTACAATGAGCAGTTCTTC. Translating it yields CASSQTGQSYNEQFF.

The chain recombines TRBV5-1 with TRBJ2-2, with D maybe TRBD1 (5 bases). Between the trimmed V and J ends, which lost 0 bases and 1 base, there was a span of 10 bases. The CDR3 is 16 residues long. CDR1 and CDR2 from the germline V gene are SGHRS and YFSETQ. The CDR3 DNA sequence: TGCGCCAGCAGCTTGGTCGGTACAGGGAACACCGGGGAGCTGTTTTTT. Amino acid sequence: CASSLVGTGNTGELFF. Together with reference TRBV5-1 and TRBJ2-2, the CDR3 gives the full variable domain: KAGVTQTPRYLIKTRGQQVTLSCSPISGHRSVSWYQQTPGQGLQFLFEYFSETQRNKGNFPGRFSGRQFSNSRSEMNVSTLELGDSALYLCASSLVGTGNTGELFFGEGSRLTVL.

J is TRBJ1-3 and V is TRBV5-4, with 7 bases fitting TRBD1. This CDR3 comprises 14 residues. The germline V gene has CDR1 SGHNT and CDR2 YYREEE (reference sequence). Losses at the gene ends were 3 bases for V and 4 bases for J; bases not matched to a gene: 4. The CDR3 protein is CASSSQGDGNTIYF. The CDR3 DNA reads as TGTGCCAGCAGCTCCCAGGGGGACGGAAACACCATATATTTT.

This clone is a singleton in its sample. The V call is TRBV7-2, the J call TRBJ2-5, with TRBD2 matching 12 bases. The V gene's germline CDR1 is SGHTA and CDR2 FQGNSA. V shed 3 bases and J 5 bases; nucleotides not matched to a gene: 4. The CDR3 has 15 amino acids. The CDR3 loop is CASSLTSGSTETQYF. Written as DNA, the CDR3 is TGTGCCAGCAGCTTGACTAGCGGGAGTACGGAGACCCAGTACTTC.

The chain uses TRBV12-2 and TRBJ2-5; the D call in the table, TRBD2, was not verified against the DNA. TRBV12-2 is reported as a pseudogene. The CDR3 is 17 amino acids. The CDR3 is CASRLLNWREGQETQYF. The CDR3 nucleotides are TGTGCAAGTCGCTTATTAAATTGGAGGGAGGGTCAAGAGACCCAGTACTTC.

V gene TRBV5-5 combines with J gene TRBJ2-3; D is perhaps TRBD2 (6 bases). Between the trimmed V and J ends, which lost 1 base and 1 base, there was a span of 7 bases. Germline values: CDR1 SGHKS, CDR2 YYEKEE (reference sequence). There are 14 residues in the CDR3. The chain's CDR3 is CASSLPSGTDTQYF. The CDR3 DNA reads TGTGCCAGCAGCTTGCCTAGCGGCACAGATACGCAGTATTTT.

This clone was seen only once. The J gene is TRBJ2-1, the V gene TRBV5-5; 9 nucleotides line up with TRBD1. Per the germline V gene, CDR1 is SGHKS and CDR2 is YYEKEE (reference sequence). Trimming removed 5 bases from V and 2 bases from J; junction bases left unmatched: 2. This CDR3 contains 14 residues. This CDR3 is CASRRDRAYNEQFF. In nucleotides, the CDR3 is TGTGCCAGCAGGCGGGACAGGGCCTACAATGAGCAGTTCTTC. The entire variable domain, with the rest obtained from reference TRBV5-5 and TRBJ2-1, is as follows: DAGVTQSPTHLIKTRGQQVTLRCSPISGHKSVSWYQQVLGQGPQFIFQYYEKEERGRGNFPDRFSARQFPNYSSELNVNALLLGDSALYLCASRRDRAYNEQFFGPGTRLTVL.

The gene calls are TRBV5-1 and TRBJ2-1; 11 nucleotides agree with TRBD2. The CDR3 totals 16 residues. Losses at the gene ends were 3 bases for V and 5 bases for J; bases not matched to a gene: 7. From germline, CDR1 is SGHRS and CDR2 YFSETQ. CDR3 in DNA: TGCGCCAGCAGCTCTGATAGCGGGAGGGTCCACAATGAGCAGTTCTTC. Its translation is CASSSDSGRVHNEQFF.

V usage is TRBV5-1 and J usage is TRBJ2-3, with 8 nucleotides matching TRBD2. J was trimmed by 4 bases and V by 2 bases; bases with no gene match: 3. The length of the CDR3 is 14 residues. CDR1 is SGHRS, CDR2 YFSETQ, per germline. The CDR3 sequence: CASSLGLAADTQYF. In DNA, the CDR3 is TGCGCCAGCAGCTTAGGACTAGCAGCAGATACGCAGTATTTT. The full variable domain, in which reference TRBV5-1 and TRBJ2-3 provide the parts outside the CDR3, is KAGVTQTPRYLIKTRGQQVTLSCSPISGHRSVSWYQQTPGQGLQFLFEYFSETQRNKGNFPGRFSGRQFSNSRSEMNVSTLELGDSALYLCASSLGLAADTQYFGPGTRLTVL.

The rearrangement uses TRBV28 and TRBJ2-1; D is possibly TRBD2 (6 bases). From germline, CDR1 is MDHEN and CDR2 SYDVKM. V was cut by 6 bases and J by 7 bases, with 13 bases left in between. The CDR3 is made up of 13 amino acids. DNA for the CDR3: TGTGCCAGCAGCGCGGGATCCTTGAATGAGCAGTTCTTC. Protein product: CASSAGSLNEQFF.

The V gene is TRBV18, the J gene TRBJ2-1; TRBD1 might be the D (5 bases). The CDR3 loop spans 13 amino acids. The V end lost 2 bases, the J end lost 10 bases, and 12 bases lay between the germline ends. The germline V gene encodes CDR1 KGHSH and CDR2 LQKENI. DNA for the CDR3: TGTGCCAGCTCACCAACCAGGGTGGCGGAGCAGTTCTTC. Translating gives CASSPTRVAEQFF.

The chain recombines TRBV6-6 with TRBJ2-3, with TRBD2 identical over 11 bases. CDR3 length equals 17 residues. V shed 5 bases, J shed 5 bases, and the junction held 12 bases outside the gene matches. The V gene's germline CDR1 is MNHNY and CDR2 SVGAGI (reference sequence). As DNA, the CDR3 is TGTGCCAGCAGTCCTTTCCAACTAGCGGGAGTCATAGATACGCAGTATTTT. Its translation is CASSPFQLAGVIDTQYF.

The chain recombines TRBV7-3 with TRBJ2-3; 15 bases line up with TRBD2. The V gene end was trimmed by 5 bases and the J gene end by 0 bases; junction bases not matched to a gene: 3. This CDR3 has 17 amino acids. The germline V gene has CDR1 SGHTA and CDR2 FQGTGA. This CDR3 reads CASSEGLAGGSTDTQYF. The CDR3 DNA reads as TGTGCCAGCAGCGAGGGACTAGCGGGAGGTAGCACAGATACGCAGTATTTT.

This chain joins TRBV28 and TRBJ1-4, with D possibly matching TRBD1 (6 bases). Looked up from germline, CDR1 is MDHEN and CDR2 is SYDVKM. The V end lost 4 bases, the J end lost 5 bases, and 14 bases lay between the germline ends. This CDR3 is built from 15 residues. The CDR3 is CASSSGQPGNEKLFF. In DNA form, the CDR3 reads TGTGCCAGCAGTTCCGGACAGCCGGGGAATGAAAAACTGTTTTTT.

The gene calls are TRBV15 and TRBJ1-2; TRBD1 agrees at 8 bases. Germline CDR1 reads LNHNV; CDR2 reads YYDKDF (reference sequence). CDR3 size: 14 residues. The ends lost 5 bases at V and 6 bases at J; junction bases unmatched: 8. The CDR3 nucleotides read TGTGCCACCAGCGCGTGGGGACAGGTGGATGGCTACACCTTC. It is translated as CATSAWGQVDGYTF.

CDR3 in amino acids: CASSSLLGQGEQFF. The CDR3 nucleotides read TGTGCCAGCAGCTCCTTACTCGGACAGGGAGAGCAGTTCTTC. The chain combines TRBV7-3 with TRBJ2-1, with 8 positions matching TRBD1. The CDR3 sequence is 14 residues long. V lost 4 bases to trimming and J lost 10 bases; unmatched junction nucleotides: 9. The germline gives CDR1 SGHTA, CDR2 FQGTGA. The full variable domain, rest sourced from reference TRBV7-3 and TRBJ2-1, is GAGVSQTPSNKVTEKGKYVELRCDPISGHTALYWYRQSLGQGPEFLIYFQGTGAADDSGLPNDRFFAVRPEGSVSTLKIQRTERGDSAVYLCASSSLLGQGEQFFGPGTRLTVL.

CDR3 in amino acids: CAWMGASGSAGTYNEQFF. The CDR3 DNA reads as TGTGCCTGGATGGGGGCTAGCGGGAGTGCAGGAACCTACAATGAGCAGTTCTTC. V is TRBV30 and J is TRBJ2-1; 10 positions agree with TRBD2. CDR1 is GTSNPN, CDR2 SVGIG, per germline (reference sequence). The trim removed 4 bases at V and 2 bases at J, leaving 14 bases unmatched. The CDR3 totals 18 residues.

This clone was counted once. V is TRBV11-2 and J is TRBJ2-7, with 7 bases fitting TRBD1. This CDR3 is built from 16 residues. Unmatched junction bases numbered 11, after V lost 1 base and J lost 5 bases. CDR1 is SGHAT and CDR2 is FQNNGV in the germline V gene. The CDR3 spells CASSLGAVQGFDEQYF. The DNA for the CDR3 is TGTGCCAGCAGCTTAGGAGCGGTACAGGGGTTCGACGAGCAGTACTTC.

The chain combines TRBV30 with TRBJ2-5; 7 bases align to TRBD2. J gave up 3 bases and V 5 bases, and 0 bases lay outside the gene matches. Per the germline V gene, CDR1 is GTSNPN and CDR2 is SVGIG (reference sequence). CDR3 length equals 11 residues. CDR3 nucleotide sequence: TGTGCCTGGGCGGGGGAAGAGACCCAGTACTTC. Its protein is CAWAGEETQYF.

The V gene is TRBV6-4, the J gene TRBJ2-5, with 7 bases aligning to TRBD1. V was clipped by 4 bases and J by 3 bases; unmatched bases: 23. From germline, CDR1 is MRHNA and CDR2 SNTAGT. The CDR3 extends over 20 amino acids. CDR3 protein: CASSASNRGLYPWHKETQYF. The CDR3 region has the DNA TGTGCCAGCAGTGCCTCAAACAGGGGTCTTTATCCATGGCACAAAGAGACCCAGTACTTC.

This clone is a singleton in its sample. The chain recombines TRBV28 with TRBJ1-2; perhaps TRBD1 as D (5 bases). The CDR3 totals 14 residues. The germline V gene encodes CDR1 MDHEN and CDR2 SYDVKM. Between the trimmed V and J ends, which lost 2 bases and 0 bases, there was a span of 7 bases. The CDR3 loop is CASSLRGPNYGYTF. The CDR3 region has the DNA TGTGCCAGCAGTTTAAGGGGTCCTAACTATGGCTACACCTTC.

This clone has a single count. The chain uses TRBV3-1 (or the pseudogene TRBV3-2) and TRBJ1-6, with 9 positions matching TRBD1. Germline V gene data show CDR1 as LGHDT and CDR2 as YNNKEL (reference sequence). CDR3 length: 14 residues. The ends lost 0 bases at V and 10 bases at J; junction bases unmatched: 1. The CDR3 DNA is TGTGCCAGCAGCCAAGAACAGGGGGCCTCACCCCTCCACTTT. Translation gives CASSQEQGASPLHF.

V and J are TRBV30 and TRBJ2-5; D remains unclear. The germline V gene encodes CDR1 GTSNPN and CDR2 SVGIG (reference sequence). Trimming stripped 2 bases from V and 1 base from J, with 5 bases between. The CDR3 is 12 residues long. This chain's CDR3 is CAWSSGQETQYF. For the CDR3, the DNA is TGTGCCTGGAGTTCGGGCCAAGAGACCCAGTACTTC. The complete variable domain, with remaining parts taken from reference TRBV30 and TRBJ2-5, reads SQTIHQWPATLVQPVGSPLSLECTVEGTSNPNLYWYRQAAGRGLQLLFYSVGIGQISSEVPQNLSASRPQDRQFILSSKKLLLSDSGFYLCAWSSGQETQYFGPGTRLLVL.